This TCR beta chain was identified during a study of blood T cells in healthy people across ages. The authors ran a second PCR of 7 to 11 cycles using a sample-barcoded 5' primer and a J-beta primer mix. A template-switch adaptor with 12 random nucleotides tagged each cDNA molecule. TCRdb re-derived calls from the 5' RACE reads in MiXCR, one entry per CDR3 protein. The table shows over 600,000 distinct CDR3 sequences, with roughly three fifths occurring only once. This CDR3 spans 15 amino acids. With V trimmed by 5 bases and J by 0 bases, 8 bases remained unmatched. Germline V lookup: CDR1 SQVTM, CDR2 ANQGSEA.

The sample was blood. The sequence derives from a man between 40 and 49 years old in good health. The J gene is TRBJ2-7, the V gene TRBV29-1; 9 nucleotides agree with TRBD2. The CDR3 spells CSVRKREAPSYEQYF. CDR3 nucleotide sequence: TGCAGCGTTCGGAAGCGGGAGGCCCCCTCCTACGAGCAGTACTTC.